This T cell receptor (beta chain) came from a study of T cells after posttransplantation cyclophosphamide. General study findings and limits: Recipient CMV seropositivity and CMV reactivation strongly tracked TRB clonality.

Using immunoSEQ multiplex PCR, the repertoire was profiled, and TCRdb retains in-frame clones only, with some absent. The sample presents some 10,000 clones, none singletons. This clone was detected ten times or more. What it binds is unknown. The CDR3 consists of 12 residues. V was clipped by 7 bases and J by 2 bases, with 8 bases between them. The germline V gene has CDR1 SGHRS and CDR2 YFSETQ. Cyclophosphamide on days +3 and +4 followed busulfan-fludarabine conditioning and a marrow graft. Source: PBMCs, taken after allogeneic stem cell transplant with posttransplant cyclophosphamide. This chain joins TRBV5-1 and TRBJ2-3, with D hard to call. This receptor was obtained from a female patient aged 35 to 55 who received an allogeneic stem cell transplant from a related donor, was CMV-positive, and had no GVHD. Some T cells may have come from the graft donor. This CDR3 reads CASAIPTDTQYF. In DNA form, the CDR3 reads TGCGCCAGCGCTATACCCACAGATACGCAGTATTTT.